This T cell receptor beta chain was identified in a study of blood T cell repertoires in COVID-19. Looking at the study overall: The United States, Italy and Spain provided the acute and convalescent COVID-19 samples. The cDNA or gDNA used as material had been derived from T cells, B-cell-depleted T cells, or PBMCs.

This table comes from immunoSEQ multiplex PCR, and its TCRdb copy is limited to in-frame clones, with some not included. This sample has about half a million clones, with about 85% found just once. CDR3 length: 14 residues. Germline-derived CDR1 and CDR2 are SNHLY and FYNNEI. Trimming removed 6 bases from V and 4 bases from J, with 13 bases in between. The chain couples TRBV2 to TRBJ2-1; a weak D match, TRBD1 (5 bases). The sequencing sample was made of PBMCs or T cells enriched from blood (not recorded which). This TCR came from a woman in her fifties or sixties who had recovered from COVID-19. CDR3 residues: CASRDRPLYNEQFF. The CDR3 bases are TGTGCCAGCAGAGACAGACCCCTATACAATGAGCAGTTCTTC.